These T cell receptor beta chains were read from a single sample in a study of beta chain features in type 1 diabetes. The method was immunoSEQ multiplex PCR; TCRdb's version includes in-frame clones alone and lacks a portion of them. The sample lists about 220,000 clones, roughly a tenth occurring once. Sample: central memory CD4+ T cells from blood. The receptors shown here come from a man younger than 35 in good health. Both conserved end residues are part of each CDR3. D genes are given only for firm matches. Rows may omit the clone size; those that give it use once, few, many or a size class.

CDR3	DNA	V	size	D	J
CASSPQGGDTDTQYF	TGTGCTAGCAGCCCCCAGGGTGGAGACACAGATACGCAGTATTTT	TRBV7-7	few	.	TRBJ2-3
CAAGTSGDTQYF	TGTGCCGCCGGGACTAGCGGGGATACGCAGTATTTT	TRBV10-3	.	TRBD2	TRBJ2-3
CASSLQGGTYEQYF	TGTGCCAGCAGCTTGCAGGGAGGGACCTACGAGCAGTACTTC	TRBV5-6	.	TRBD2	TRBJ2-7
CASRLGQRNTGELFF	TGTGCCAGCAGATTGGGACAGAGGAACACCGGGGAGCTGTTTTTT	TRBV5-6	.	TRBD1	TRBJ2-2
CASSYPTGEGPKKLFF	TGTGCCAGCAGCTACCCTACAGGGGAGGGCCCTAAAAAACTGTTTTTT	TRBV7-8	many	TRBD1	TRBJ1-4
CASSLAGPSDTQYF	TGTGCCAGCAGCTTAGCGGGACCCTCAGATACGCAGTATTTT	TRBV7-2	many	.	TRBJ2-3
CASSSGVYTEKLFF	TGTGCCAGCAGCTCCGGAGTGTATACGGAAAAACTGTTTTTT	TRBV5-6	.	.	TRBJ1-4
CASSSHGGRAKGGELFF	TGTGCCAGCAGCTCCCACGGCGGGAGGGCGAAAGGCGGGGAGCTGTTTTTT	TRBV7-2	few	TRBD2	TRBJ2-2
CASSAPGQGYETQYF	TGTGCCAGCAGCGCGCCGGGACAGGGGTACGAGACCCAGTACTTC	TRBV9	few	TRBD1	TRBJ2-5
CASSPSGRQYF	TGTGCCAGCAGTCCTAGCGGGCGGCAGTACTTC	TRBV2	.	TRBD2	TRBJ2-7
CASSFTGDEQYF	TGCGCCAGCAGCTTTACAGGGGACGAGCAGTACTTC	TRBV5-1	.	TRBD1	TRBJ2-7
CASSPSTRDRYNEQFF	TGTGCCAGCTCACCGTCAACCCGCGACAGATACAATGAGCAGTTCTTC	TRBV18	few	.	TRBJ2-1
CAWSSGTYSNQPQHF	TGTGCCTGGAGCTCCGGGACATACAGCAATCAGCCCCAGCATTTT	TRBV30	many	.	TRBJ1-5
CASSRGGSYGSTDTQYF	TGTGCCAGCAGCCGCGGCGGGAGTTATGGGAGCACAGATACGCAGTATTTT	TRBV7-2	.	TRBD2	TRBJ2-3
CASRFSGMNTEAFF	TGTGCCAGCAGATTTTCAGGCATGAACACTGAAGCTTTCTTT	TRBV7-2	.	.	TRBJ1-1
CSVGTSGRGDTQYF	TGCAGCGTTGGGACTAGCGGGAGAGGAGATACGCAGTATTTT	TRBV29-1	few	TRBD2	TRBJ2-3
CASMRGAGGQVNTEAFF	TGTGCCAGCATGCGCGGGGCAGGGGGCCAGGTGAACACTGAAGCTTTCTTT	TRBV7-8	few	TRBD1	TRBJ1-1
CSVQGETSGSTDTQYF	TGCAGCGTCCAGGGGGAAACTAGCGGGAGCACAGATACGCAGTATTTT	TRBV29-1	.	TRBD2	TRBJ2-3
CASSLVSGEDYNEQFF	TGTGCCAGCAGCTTAGTGTCGGGGGAGGACTACAATGAGCAGTTCTTC	TRBV7-8	.	.	TRBJ2-1
CASSEQGFGNTIYF	TGTGCCAGCAGCGAACAGGGTTTTGGAAACACCATATATTTT	TRBV9	.	.	TRBJ1-3
CASSLPGSSYEQYF	TGTGCCAGCAGTTTACCAGGGAGCTCCTACGAGCAGTACTTC	TRBV28	few	.	TRBJ2-7
CAWSPGTYNEQFF	TGTGCCTGGAGCCCCGGGACGTACAATGAGCAGTTCTTC	TRBV30	.	.	TRBJ2-1
CASSSTRAGGYEQYF	TGTGCCAGCAGCTCAACCCGGGCAGGGGGTTACGAGCAGTACTTC	TRBV7-6	few	TRBD1	TRBJ2-7
CASSLATQGHGYTF	TGTGCCAGCAGCTTGGCCACCCAGGGCCATGGCTACACCTTC	TRBV5-4	few	.	TRBJ1-2
CASSSDRGDGYTF	TGCGCCAGCAGCAGCGACAGGGGCGATGGCTACACCTTC	TRBV5-1	.	TRBD1	TRBJ1-2
CASSERRRWDEQFF	TGTGCCAGCAGTGAACGCCGGAGATGGGATGAGCAGTTCTTC	TRBV25-1	few	.	TRBJ2-1
CASSFVTQAAYNEQFF	TGTGCCAGCAGCTTTGTCACACAGGCTGCCTACAATGAGCAGTTCTTC	TRBV5-6	.	.	TRBJ2-1
CASSGPTPVHEQYF	TGTGCCAGCAGTGGACCGACACCAGTCCACGAACAGTACTTC	TRBV25-1	.	.	TRBJ2-7
CASSLVAERGYTF	TGTGCCAGCAGCTTAGTGGCGGAAAGAGGCTACACCTTC	TRBV7-8	.	.	TRBJ1-2
CASSHGLVRDTQYF	TGTGCCAGCAGTCACGGACTAGTTCGAGATACGCAGTATTTT	TRBV28	few	TRBD2	TRBJ2-3
CTTGWGETQYF	TGCACGACAGGGTGGGGTGAGACCCAGTACTTC	TRBV20-1	.	TRBD1	TRBJ2-5
CASGLQGGYEQYF	TGTGCTAGTGGTTTGCAGGGGGGCTACGAGCAGTACTTC	TRBV12-5	few	.	TRBJ2-7
CASSLSGMNTEAFF	TGCGCCAGCAGCTTGTCTGGGATGAACACTGAAGCTTTCTTT	TRBV5-1	.	.	TRBJ1-1
CASSPSNGRAYEQYF	TGTGCCAGCAGCCCAAGCAACGGGAGGGCCTACGAGCAGTACTTC	TRBV7-2	.	TRBD2	TRBJ2-7
CASPPGPHDEQFF	TGTGCCAGCCCTCCGGGACCCCACGATGAGCAGTTCTTC	TRBV21-1	few	.	TRBJ2-1
CASSPRVSDNEQFF	TGCGCCAGCAGCCCCCGGGTTTCAGACAATGAGCAGTTCTTC	TRBV5-1	.	.	TRBJ2-1
CAWSVQEAQPQHF	TGTGCCTGGAGTGTACAGGAAGCCCAGCCCCAGCATTTT	TRBV30	.	.	TRBJ1-5
CASISSGANVLTF	TGTGCCAGCATATCCTCTGGGGCCAACGTCCTGACTTTC	TRBV25-1	many	.	TRBJ2-6
CASRFLDRGNQFF	TGTGCCAGCAGGTTTCTGGACAGGGGAAATCAGTTCTTC	TRBV6-1	.	TRBD1	TRBJ2-1
CASSRGSNTGELFF	TGTGCCAGCAGCCGGGGCTCGAACACCGGGGAGCTGTTTTTT	TRBV6-6	.	.	TRBJ2-2
CASSLALGNYGYTF	TGTGCCAGCAGCTTAGCTCTGGGGAACTATGGCTACACCTTC	TRBV7-9	few	.	TRBJ1-2
CASSPGGTGANVLTF	TGTGCCAGCTCACCAGGCGGGACTGGGGCCAACGTCCTGACTTTC	TRBV18	few	.	TRBJ2-6
CASSLGGLQETQYF	TGCGCCAGCAGCTTGGGTGGGCTCCAAGAGACCCAGTACTTC	TRBV5-1	few	.	TRBJ2-5
CASSYSSGRGGNEQFF	TGTGCCAGCAGTTACTCCAGCGGGAGAGGAGGGAATGAGCAGTTCTTC	TRBV6-5	few	TRBD2	TRBJ2-1
CASSVGQGYEKLFF	TGTGCCAGCAGCGTAGGACAGGGGTACGAAAAACTGTTTTTT	TRBV7-2	.	TRBD1	TRBJ1-4
CASSPTRTAIQETQYF	TGTGCCAGCAGCCCCACCCGGACAGCCATCCAAGAGACCCAGTACTTC	TRBV7-9	.	.	TRBJ2-5
CSVETAGEQFF	TGCAGCGTTGAAACAGCGGGGGAGCAGTTCTTC	TRBV29-1	many	TRBD2	TRBJ2-1
CASSKVEETQYF	TGTGCCAGCAGCAAGGTAGAAGAGACCCAGTACTTC	TRBV11-2	few	.	TRBJ2-5
CASSRDRDTEAFF	TGTGCCAGCAGTAGGGACCGAGACACTGAAGCTTTCTTT	TRBV6-1	.	.	TRBJ1-1
CASSSGAAYNEQFF	TGTGCCAGCAGTTCCGGGGCTGCCTACAATGAGCAGTTCTTC	TRBV28	.	.	TRBJ2-1
CAISGRGRPDTQYF	TGTGCCATCAGTGGCAGGGGGCGACCAGATACGCAGTATTTT	TRBV10-3	many	TRBD1	TRBJ2-3
CASSQAGSGHEQYF	TGTGCCAGCAGCCAAGCCGGGAGCGGGCACGAGCAGTACTTC	TRBV16	few	.	TRBJ2-7
CASSLAAGGTYEQYF	TGTGCCAGCAGCTTAGCAGCAGGGGGCACATACGAGCAGTACTTC	TRBV7-8	.	TRBD1	TRBJ2-7
CASSYPGRSGDTQYF	TGTGCCAGCAGTTACCCAGGGAGGTCGGGGGATACGCAGTATTTT	TRBV6-6	few	.	TRBJ2-3
CASSGGTGALYEQYF	TGTGCCAGCAGCGGAGGGACAGGGGCACTCTACGAGCAGTACTTC	TRBV7-9	few	TRBD1	TRBJ2-7
CASSLYGGRAYEQYF	TGTGCCAGCAGCTTGTATGGCGGGAGGGCGTACGAGCAGTACTTC	TRBV11-2	few	TRBD2	TRBJ2-7
CAGKRGGYNEQFF	TGTGCCGGAAAGCGAGGGGGGTACAATGAGCAGTTCTTC	TRBV30	.	.	TRBJ2-1
CASRLAGDTDTQYF	TGTGCCAGCAGACTAGCGGGAGATACAGATACGCAGTATTTT	TRBV6-5	.	TRBD2	TRBJ2-3
CASSASPSDEQYF	TGTGCCAGCAGCGCTTCCCCTAGCGACGAGCAGTACTTC	TRBV7-3	.	.	TRBJ2-7